The sequence of this T cell receptor beta chain was determined in a study of long-term antiretroviral therapy in people with HIV. Study-wide points: Clonotypes expanded prior to ART showed repertoire dominance at all sampled time points. Post-treatment diversity went higher with ART but stayed below transplant donor controls.

At survey level, the immunoSEQ assay was run in its v3.0 version. Measured with immunoSEQ multiplex PCR; TCRdb has only the in-frame clones, and not every one. Among 30,000 to 40,000 clones, about four fifths were seen once, and the ten largest hold under 4%. Concerning this clone itself: Its specificity is not known.

Germline V lookup: CDR1 SQVTM, CDR2 ANQGSEA. The CDR3 totals 12 residues. Trimming took 0 bases from V and 4 from J, leaving 6 bases between them. The receptor was isolated from a man in his forties or fifties with HIV. This sequence joins TRBV29-1 and TRBJ1-2; D gene ambiguous. The sample here was unsorted PBMCs, taken 3 years after starting antiretroviral therapy. The CDR3 is CSVEEPPYGYTF. CDR3 DNA sequence: TGCAGCGTTGAAGAGCCACCCTATGGCTACACCTTC. Drawing the rest from reference TRBV29-1 and TRBJ1-2, the complete variable domain is SAVISQKPSRDICQRGTSLTIQCQVDSQVTMMFWYRQQPGQSLTLIATANQGSEATYESGFVIDKFPISRPNLTFSTLTVSNMSPEDSSIYLCSVEEPPYGYTFGSGTRLTVV.